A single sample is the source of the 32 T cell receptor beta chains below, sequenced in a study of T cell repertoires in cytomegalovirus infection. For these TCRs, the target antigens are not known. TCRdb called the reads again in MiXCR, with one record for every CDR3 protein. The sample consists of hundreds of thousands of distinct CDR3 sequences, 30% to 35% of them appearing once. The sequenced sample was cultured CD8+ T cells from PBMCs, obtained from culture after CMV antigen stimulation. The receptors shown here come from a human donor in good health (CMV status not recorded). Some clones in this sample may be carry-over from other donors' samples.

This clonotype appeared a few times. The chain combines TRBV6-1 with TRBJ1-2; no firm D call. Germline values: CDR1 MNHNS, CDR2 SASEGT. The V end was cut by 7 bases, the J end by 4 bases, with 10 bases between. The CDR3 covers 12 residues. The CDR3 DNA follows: TGTGCCAGCACTAAAGGGAGCTATGGCTACACCTTC. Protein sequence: CASTKGSYGYTF.

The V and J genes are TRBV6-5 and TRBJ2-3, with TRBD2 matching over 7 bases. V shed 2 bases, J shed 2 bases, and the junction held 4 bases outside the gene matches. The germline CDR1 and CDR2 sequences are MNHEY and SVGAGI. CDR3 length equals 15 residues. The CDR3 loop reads CASSYAGTNTDTQYF. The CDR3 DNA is TGTGCCAGCAGTTACGCCGGGACTAACACAGATACGCAGTATTTT.

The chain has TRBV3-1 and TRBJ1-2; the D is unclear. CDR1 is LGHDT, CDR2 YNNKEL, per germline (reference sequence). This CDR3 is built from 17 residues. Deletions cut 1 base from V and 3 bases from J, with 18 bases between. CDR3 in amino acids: CASSQVPRASRDYGYTF. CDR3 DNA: TGTGCCAGCAGCCAAGTTCCCCGGGCCAGCCGGGACTATGGCTACACCTTC.

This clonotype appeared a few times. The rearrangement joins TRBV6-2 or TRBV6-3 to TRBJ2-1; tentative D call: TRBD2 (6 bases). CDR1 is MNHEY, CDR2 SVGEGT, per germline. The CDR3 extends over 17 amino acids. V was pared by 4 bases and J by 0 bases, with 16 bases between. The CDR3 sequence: CASSFETGLSSYNEQFF. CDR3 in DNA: TGTGCCAGCAGTTTCGAGACGGGACTCAGCTCCTACAATGAGCAGTTCTTC.

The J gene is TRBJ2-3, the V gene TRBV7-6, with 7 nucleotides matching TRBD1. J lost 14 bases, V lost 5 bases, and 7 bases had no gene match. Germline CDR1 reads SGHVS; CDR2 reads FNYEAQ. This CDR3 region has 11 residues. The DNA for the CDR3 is TGTGCCAGCAGCAACCCGGGACAGCCGTATTTT. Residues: CASSNPGQPYF. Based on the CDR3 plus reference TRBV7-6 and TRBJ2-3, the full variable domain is GAGVSQSPRYKVTKRGQDVALRCDPISGHVSLYWYRQALGQGPEFLTYFNYEAQQDKSGLPNDRFSAERPEGSISTLTIQRTEQRDSAMYRCASSNPGQPYFGPGTRLTVL.

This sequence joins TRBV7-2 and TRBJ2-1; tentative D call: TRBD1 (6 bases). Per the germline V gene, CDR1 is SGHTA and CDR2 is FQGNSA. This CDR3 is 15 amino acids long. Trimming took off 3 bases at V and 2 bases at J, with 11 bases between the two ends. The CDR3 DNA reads TGTGCCAGCAGCTTCGGACAGTTGACCTACAATGAGCAGTTCTTC. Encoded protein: CASSFGQLTYNEQFF.

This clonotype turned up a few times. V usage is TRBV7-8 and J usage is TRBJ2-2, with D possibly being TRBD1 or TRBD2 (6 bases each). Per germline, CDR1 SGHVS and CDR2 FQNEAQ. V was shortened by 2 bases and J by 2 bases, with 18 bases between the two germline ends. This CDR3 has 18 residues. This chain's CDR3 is CASSLIIGGKTNTGELFF. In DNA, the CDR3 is TGTGCCAGCAGCTTAATAATAGGGGGGAAGACCAACACCGGGGAGCTGTTTTTT. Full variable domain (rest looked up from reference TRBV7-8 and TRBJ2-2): GAGVSQSPRYKVAKRGQDVALRCDPISGHVSLFWYQQALGQGPEFLTYFQNEAQLDKSGLPSDRFFAERPEGSVSTLKIQRTQQEDSAVYLCASSLIIGGKTNTGELFFGEGSRLTVL.

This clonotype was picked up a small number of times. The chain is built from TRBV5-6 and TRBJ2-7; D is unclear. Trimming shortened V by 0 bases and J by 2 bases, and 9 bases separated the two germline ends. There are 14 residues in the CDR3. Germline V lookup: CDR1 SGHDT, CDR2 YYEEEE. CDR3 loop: CASSLAPKTYEQYV. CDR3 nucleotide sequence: TGTGCCAGCAGCTTGGCACCGAAAACCTACGAGCAGTACGTC.

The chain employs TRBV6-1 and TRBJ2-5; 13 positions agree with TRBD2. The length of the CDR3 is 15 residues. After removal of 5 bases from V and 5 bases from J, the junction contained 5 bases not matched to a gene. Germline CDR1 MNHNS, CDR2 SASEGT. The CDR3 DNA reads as TGTGCCAGCAGTTGGACTAGCGGGGGCCGGGAGACCCAGTACTTC. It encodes CASSWTSGGRETQYF.

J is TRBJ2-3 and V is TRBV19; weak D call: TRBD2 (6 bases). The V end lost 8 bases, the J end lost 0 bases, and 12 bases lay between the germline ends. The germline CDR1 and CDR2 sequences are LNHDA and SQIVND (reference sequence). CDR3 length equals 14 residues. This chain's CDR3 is CASRDFLSTDTQYF. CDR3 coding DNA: TGTGCCAGTCGGGACTTCCTTAGCACAGATACGCAGTATTTT.

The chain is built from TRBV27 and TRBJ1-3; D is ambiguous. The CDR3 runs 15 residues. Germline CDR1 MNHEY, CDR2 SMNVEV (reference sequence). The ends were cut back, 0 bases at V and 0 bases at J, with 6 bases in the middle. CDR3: CASSLSADSGNTIYF. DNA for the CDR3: TGTGCCAGCAGTTTATCTGCCGACTCTGGAAACACCATATATTTT.

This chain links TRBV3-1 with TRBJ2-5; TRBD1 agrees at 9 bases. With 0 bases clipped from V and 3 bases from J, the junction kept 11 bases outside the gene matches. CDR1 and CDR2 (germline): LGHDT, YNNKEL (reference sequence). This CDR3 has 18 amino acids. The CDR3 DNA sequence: TGTGCCAGCAGCCAAGATCTTTCGGGACAGGGAAAAAAAGAGACCCAGTACTTC. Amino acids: CASSQDLSGQGKKETQYF.

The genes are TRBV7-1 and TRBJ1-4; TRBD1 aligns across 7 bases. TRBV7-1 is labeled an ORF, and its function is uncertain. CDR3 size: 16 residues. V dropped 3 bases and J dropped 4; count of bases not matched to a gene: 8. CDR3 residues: CASSSYRQGHNEKLFF. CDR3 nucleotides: TGTGCCAGCAGCTCTTACCGACAGGGCCATAATGAAAAACTGTTTTTT.

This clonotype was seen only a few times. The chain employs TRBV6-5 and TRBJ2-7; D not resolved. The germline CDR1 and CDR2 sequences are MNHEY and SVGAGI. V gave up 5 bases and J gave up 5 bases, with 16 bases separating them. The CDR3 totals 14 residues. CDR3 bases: TGTGCCAGCAGTCCCGGACCTCTCTCGAACGAGCAGTACGTC. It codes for CASSPGPLSNEQYV.

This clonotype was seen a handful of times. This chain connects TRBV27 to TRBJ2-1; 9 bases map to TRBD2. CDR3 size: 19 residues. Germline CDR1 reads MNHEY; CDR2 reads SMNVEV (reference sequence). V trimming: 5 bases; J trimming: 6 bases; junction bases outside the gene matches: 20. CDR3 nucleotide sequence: TGTGCCAGCAGTCACCGAGCGGGGGGAGTATACGGGGAATCCAATGAGCAGTTCTTC. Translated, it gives CASSHRAGGVYGESNEQFF.

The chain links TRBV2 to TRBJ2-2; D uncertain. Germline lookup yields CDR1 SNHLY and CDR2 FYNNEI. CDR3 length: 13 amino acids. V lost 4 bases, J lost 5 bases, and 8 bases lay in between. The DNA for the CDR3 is TGTGCCAGCAGTGTAAAAGAGACCGGGGAGCTGTTTTTT. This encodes CASSVKETGELFF.

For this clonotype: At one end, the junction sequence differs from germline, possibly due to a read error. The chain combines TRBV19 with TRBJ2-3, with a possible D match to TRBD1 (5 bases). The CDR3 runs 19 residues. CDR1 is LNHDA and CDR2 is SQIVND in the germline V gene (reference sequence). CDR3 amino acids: CASSIDPGAGLKSTDAQYF. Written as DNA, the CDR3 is TGTGCCAGTAGTATAGACCCTGGGGCTGGGCTGAAGAGCACAGATGCGCAGTATTTT.

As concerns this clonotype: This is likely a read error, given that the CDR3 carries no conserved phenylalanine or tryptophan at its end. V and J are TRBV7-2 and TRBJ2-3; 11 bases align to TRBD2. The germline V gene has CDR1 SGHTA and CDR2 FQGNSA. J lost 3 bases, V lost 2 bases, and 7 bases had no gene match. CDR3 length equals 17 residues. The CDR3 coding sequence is TGTGCCAGCAGCTTACGAATAGCGGGGGGGCCTACAGATACGCAGTATCTT. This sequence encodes CASSLRIAGGPTDTQYL.

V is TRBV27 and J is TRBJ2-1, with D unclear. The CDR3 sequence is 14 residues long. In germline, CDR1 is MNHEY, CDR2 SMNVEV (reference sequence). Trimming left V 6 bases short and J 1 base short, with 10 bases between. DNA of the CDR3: TGTGCCAGCAGACTAACTCATTCCTACAATGAGCAGTTCTTC. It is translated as CASRLTHSYNEQFF.

The CDR3 loop reads CSVLQGAGTEAFF. CDR3 nucleotide sequence: TGCAGCGTTCTGCAGGGGGCGGGAACTGAAGCTTTCTTT. The rearrangement joins TRBV29-1 to TRBJ1-1; 8 bases are shared with TRBD1. There are 13 residues in the CDR3. Trimming at V came to 5 bases and at J to 5 bases, leaving 7 bases not matched to a gene. The germline CDR1 and CDR2 sequences are SQVTM and ANQGSEA.

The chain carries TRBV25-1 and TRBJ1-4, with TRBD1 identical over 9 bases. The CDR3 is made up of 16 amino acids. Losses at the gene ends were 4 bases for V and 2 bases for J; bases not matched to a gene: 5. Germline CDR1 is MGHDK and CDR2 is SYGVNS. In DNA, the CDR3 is TGTGCCAGCAGTGGGGGACAGGGAGGCACTAATGAAAAACTGTTTTTT. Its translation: CASSGGQGGTNEKLFF. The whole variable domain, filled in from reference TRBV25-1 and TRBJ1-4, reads EADIYQTPRYLVIGTGKKITLECSQTMGHDKMYWYQQDPGMELHLIHYSYGVNSTEKGDLSSESTVSRIRTEHFPLTLESARPSHTSQYLCASSGGQGGTNEKLFFGSGTQLSVL.

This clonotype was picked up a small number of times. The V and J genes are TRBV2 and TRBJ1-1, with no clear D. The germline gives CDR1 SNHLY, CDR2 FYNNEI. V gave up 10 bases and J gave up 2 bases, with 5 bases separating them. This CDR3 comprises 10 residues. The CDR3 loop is CAKVNTEAFF. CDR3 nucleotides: TGTGCCAAGGTAAACACTGAAGCTTTCTTT.

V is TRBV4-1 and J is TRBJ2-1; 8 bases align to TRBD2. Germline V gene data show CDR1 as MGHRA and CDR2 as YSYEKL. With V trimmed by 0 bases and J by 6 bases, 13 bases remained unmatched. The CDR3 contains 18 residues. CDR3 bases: TGCGCCAGCAGCCAAGAATGGCCTTTAAGCGGGGGAGGCAATGAGCAGTTCTTC. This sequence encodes CASSQEWPLSGGGNEQFF.

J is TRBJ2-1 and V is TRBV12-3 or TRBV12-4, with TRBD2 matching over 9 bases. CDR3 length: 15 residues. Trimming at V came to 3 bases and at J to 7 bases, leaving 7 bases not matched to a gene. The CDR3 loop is CASSFMASGVNEQFF. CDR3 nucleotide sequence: TGTGCCAGCAGTTTTATGGCTAGCGGGGTAAATGAGCAGTTCTTC.

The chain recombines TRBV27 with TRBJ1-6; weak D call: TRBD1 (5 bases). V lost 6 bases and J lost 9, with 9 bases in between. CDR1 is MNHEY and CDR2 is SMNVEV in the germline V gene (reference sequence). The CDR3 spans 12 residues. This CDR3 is CASRGGVSPLHF. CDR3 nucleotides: TGTGCCAGCAGGGGGGGAGTTTCACCCCTCCACTTT.

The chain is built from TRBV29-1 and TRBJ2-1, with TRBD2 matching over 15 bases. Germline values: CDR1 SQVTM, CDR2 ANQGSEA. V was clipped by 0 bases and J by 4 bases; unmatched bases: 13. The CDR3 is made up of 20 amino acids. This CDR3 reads CSVEDLPGLAGGLEYNEQFF. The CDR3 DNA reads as TGCAGCGTTGAAGATCTTCCGGGACTAGCGGGGGGACTAGAGTACAATGAGCAGTTCTTC.

The CDR3 sequence is CAISESEGSNTEAFF. The CDR3 DNA sequence: TGTGCCATCAGTGAGTCGGAAGGATCGAACACTGAAGCTTTCTTT. The chain combines TRBV10-3 with TRBJ1-1; D uncertain. The CDR3 is 15 amino acids. Germline lookup yields CDR1 ENHRY and CDR2 SYGVKD. V was cut by 0 bases and J by 1 base, with 9 bases left in between.

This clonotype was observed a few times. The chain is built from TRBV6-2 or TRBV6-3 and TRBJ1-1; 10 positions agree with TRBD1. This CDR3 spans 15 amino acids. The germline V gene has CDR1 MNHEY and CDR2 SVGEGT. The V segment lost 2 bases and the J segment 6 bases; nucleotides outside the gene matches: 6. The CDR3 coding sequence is TGTGCCAGCAGTTACCAGGACAGGGGGATCCCTGAAGCTTTCTTT. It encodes CASSYQDRGIPEAFF.

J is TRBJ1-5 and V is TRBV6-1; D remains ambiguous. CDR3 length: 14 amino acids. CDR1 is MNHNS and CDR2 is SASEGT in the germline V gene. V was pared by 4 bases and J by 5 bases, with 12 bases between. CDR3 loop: CASSAPGGDQPQHF. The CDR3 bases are TGTGCCAGCAGTGCACCCGGTGGCGATCAGCCCCAGCATTTT.

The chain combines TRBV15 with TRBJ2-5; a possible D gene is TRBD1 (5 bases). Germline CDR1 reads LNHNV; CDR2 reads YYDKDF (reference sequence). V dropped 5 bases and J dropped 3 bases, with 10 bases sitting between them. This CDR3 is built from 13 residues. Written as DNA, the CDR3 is TGTGCCACCAGCGGATGGGGCGAAGAGACCCAGTACTTC. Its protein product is CATSGWGEETQYF.

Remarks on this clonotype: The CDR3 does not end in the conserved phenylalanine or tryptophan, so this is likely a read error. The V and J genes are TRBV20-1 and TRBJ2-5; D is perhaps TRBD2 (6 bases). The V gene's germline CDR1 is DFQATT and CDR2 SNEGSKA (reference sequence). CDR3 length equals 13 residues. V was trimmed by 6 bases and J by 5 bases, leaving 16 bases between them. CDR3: CSAFPTSLETQYL. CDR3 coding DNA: TGCAGTGCCTTCCCTACTAGCTTGGAGACCCAGTACCTC.

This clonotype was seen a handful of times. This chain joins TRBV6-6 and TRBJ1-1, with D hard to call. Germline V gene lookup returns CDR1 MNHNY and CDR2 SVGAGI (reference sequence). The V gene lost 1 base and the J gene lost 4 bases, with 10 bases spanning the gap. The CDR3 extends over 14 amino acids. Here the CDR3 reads CASSYFPGSTEAFF. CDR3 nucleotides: TGTGCCAGCAGTTACTTTCCGGGGAGCACTGAAGCTTTCTTT.